A single sample is the source of the 8 T cell receptor beta chains below, sequenced in a study of tumor-infiltrating lymphocytes in localized non-small cell lung cancer (dated by TCRdb to about 2021). The library was generated by the immunoSEQ multiplex PCR assay. In TCRdb, the immuneACCESS table is reduced to in-frame sequences with V and J assigned. These tables do not hold every clone; where another copy was compared, an unresolved V gene accounts for under half, and the others remain unexplained. The sample includes about 4,000 clones, with 65% to 75% observed a single time. The ten largest account for roughly 26% of the sample. The sequenced sample was uninvolved lung tissue not adjacent to the tumor. These receptors originate from a human donor with non-small cell lung cancer.

This chain joins TRBV28 and TRBJ2-3; no clear D gene. Per germline, CDR1 MDHEN and CDR2 SYDVKM. CDR3 length: 11 residues. V lost 5 bases and J lost 3, with 3 bases in between. The CDR3 nucleotides read TGTGCCAGCAGTGTGACAGATACGCAGTATTTT. The encoded protein is CASSVTDTQYF.

The genes are TRBV5-1 and TRBJ2-1; perhaps D is TRBD1 or TRBD2 (6 bases each). Deletions cut 5 bases from V and 2 bases from J, with 11 bases between. CDR1 and CDR2 from the germline V gene are SGHRS and YFSETQ. The CDR3 is made up of 14 amino acids. CDR3 nucleotides: TGCGCCAGCAGGGAGGGGGGCCCCTACAATGAGCAGTTCTTC. Translating gives CASREGGPYNEQFF.

The rearrangement joins TRBV5-6 to TRBJ2-2; D is ambiguous. V was pared by 2 bases and J by 6 bases, with 14 bases between. CDR1 is SGHDT and CDR2 is YYEEEE in the germline V gene. The CDR3 spans 15 residues. CDR3 protein: CASSFWLLYAGELFF. CDR3 nucleotide sequence: TGTGCCAGCAGCTTTTGGCTACTGTACGCCGGGGAGCTGTTTTTT. The full variable domain, rest sourced from reference TRBV5-6 and TRBJ2-2, is DAGVTQSPTHLIKTRGQQVTLRCSPKSGHDTVSWYQQALGQGPQFIFQYYEEEERQRGNFPDRFSGHQFPNYSSELNVNALLLGDSALYLCASSFWLLYAGELFFGEGSRLTVL.

The chain couples TRBV5-1 to TRBJ1-6; D gene unclear. CDR3 length: 15 residues. Deletions cut 0 bases from V and 7 bases from J, with 11 bases between. Germline V gives CDR1 SGHRS, CDR2 YFSETQ. CDR3 DNA sequence: TGCGCCAGCAGCTTGGCGGTGGGAAACAATTCACCCCTCCACTTT. Translation: CASSLAVGNNSPLHF.

This rearrangement joins TRBV7-9 to TRBJ2-3; 7 nucleotides match TRBD2. The CDR3 consists of 16 residues. Germline-derived CDR1 and CDR2 are SEHNR and FQNEAQ (reference sequence). The V and J ends lost 5 bases and 2 bases, in that order; junction bases with no gene match: 10. The CDR3 nucleotides read TGTGCCAGCAGCACGGGACTAACCCCCCCCACAGATACGCAGTATTTT. Residues: CASSTGLTPPTDTQYF. The variable domain in full, completed from reference TRBV7-9 and TRBJ2-3, reads DTGVSQNPRHKITKRGQNVTFRCDPISEHNRLYWYRQTLGQGPEFLTYFQNEAQLEKSRLLSDRFSAERPKGSFSTLEIQRTEQGDSAMYLCASSTGLTPPTDTQYFGPGTRLTVL.

The CDR3 DNA follows: TGTGCCAGCAGTCTAGAGCTTAATTCACCCCTCCACTTT. Protein product: CASSLELNSPLHF. The chain links TRBV6-4 to TRBJ1-6; D unresolved. The germline V gene encodes CDR1 MRHNA and CDR2 SNTAGT. V lost 5 bases and J lost 6, with 8 bases in between. This CDR3 is 13 amino acids long.

The CDR3 reads CASSLAQGPDTQYF. As DNA, the CDR3 is TGTGCCAGCAGCTTAGCCCAGGGCCCAGATACGCAGTATTTT. The J gene is TRBJ2-3, the V gene TRBV7-3; D perhaps matches TRBD1 (5 bases). Germline V gene sequence: CDR1 SGHTA, CDR2 FQGTGA. V gave up 2 bases and J gave up 4 bases, with 10 bases separating them. CDR3 length: 14 residues.

This chain joins TRBV30 and TRBJ1-5; perhaps TRBD1 as D (5 bases). Trimming stripped 3 bases from V and 7 bases from J, with 19 bases between. The CDR3 contains 15 residues. Germline-derived CDR1 and CDR2 are GTSNPN and SVGIG (reference sequence). In nucleotides, the CDR3 is TGTGCCTGGAGCAACTTGGGGGACCCCAAGCAGCCCCAGCATTTT. Its protein is CAWSNLGDPKQPQHF.